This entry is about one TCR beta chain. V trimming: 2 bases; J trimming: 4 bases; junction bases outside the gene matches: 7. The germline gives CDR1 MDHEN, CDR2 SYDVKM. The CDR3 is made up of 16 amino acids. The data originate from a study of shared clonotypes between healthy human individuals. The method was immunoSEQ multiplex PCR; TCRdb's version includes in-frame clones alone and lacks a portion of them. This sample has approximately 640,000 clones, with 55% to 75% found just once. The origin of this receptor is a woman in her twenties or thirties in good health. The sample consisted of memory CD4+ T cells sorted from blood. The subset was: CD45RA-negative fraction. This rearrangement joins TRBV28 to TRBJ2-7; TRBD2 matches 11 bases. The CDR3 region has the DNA TGTGCCAGCAGTTTAGGGACTAGCGGAACTCCGTACGAGCAGTACTTC. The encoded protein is CASSLGTSGTPYEQYF.